This TCR beta chain was recovered during a study of blood T cell repertoires in COVID-19. The wider study: Some COVID-19 samples were acute and others convalescent; all came from the United States, Italy and Spain.

The CDR3 spans 13 residues. Losses at the gene ends were 7 bases for V and 4 bases for J; bases not matched to a gene: 3. In the original analysis: Reference gene primer amplification yielded estimated nucleated cell counts. TCRdb's table, derived via immunoSEQ multiplex PCR, lists solely in-frame clones and lacks some. D and trimming come from the DNA, and the V and J calls and clone size come from that table. Here the sample spans 30,000 to 40,000 clones, approximately 80% being singletons. This clone was detected a few times. The chain recombines TRBV12-3 or TRBV12-4 with TRBJ1-3; TRBD1 matches at 8 bases. The material sequenced was peripheral blood. The clonotype originates from a man older than 75 with acute or convalescent COVID-19. This CDR3 reads CASTWTGGNTIYF. The DNA for the CDR3 is TGTGCCAGCACTTGGACAGGGGGAAACACCATATATTTT.